The 27 T cell receptor beta chains presented below share a single source sample, sequenced in a study of T-cell reconstitution after alpha-beta-depleted transplantation in children. Preparing the TCRbeta library involved the use of unique molecular identifiers. TCRdb reanalysed the PCR reads using MiXCR and keeps one entry per CDR3 protein. The sample holds hundreds of thousands of distinct CDR3 sequences; 16% are singletons and the top ten take just under 5%. The sample consisted of PBMCs, mostly from graft donor cells, taken 360 days after TCRalphabeta/CD19-depleted stem cell transplant. The source of these receptors is a male patient younger than 18 who had a stem cell transplant for acute lymphoblastic leukemia, so the T cells may come from the graft donor.

This clonotype was picked up a small number of times. The genes are TRBV18 and TRBJ1-6; D unclear. The CDR3 consists of 13 residues. The germline gives CDR1 KGHSH, CDR2 LQKENI. V shed 2 bases and J shed 7 bases, with 6 bases lying between them. The CDR3 DNA sequence: TGTGCCAGCTCACCAGGCTACAATTCACCCCTCCACTTT. Encoded protein: CASSPGYNSPLHF.

The chain is built from TRBV12-3 or TRBV12-4 and TRBJ2-2; the match to TRBD1 covers 8 bases. The CDR3 extends over 17 amino acids. V lost 6 bases, J lost 0 bases, and 9 bases stayed unmatched. Written as DNA, the CDR3 is TGTGCCAGCAGCTCACCGACAGGGGACGCGAACACCGGGGAGCTGTTTTTT. Its protein is CASSSPTGDANTGELFF.

This clonotype turned up a few times. The rearrangement uses TRBV5-1 and TRBJ2-3; D is unclear. Germline V gives CDR1 SGHRS, CDR2 YFSETQ. Deletions cut 4 bases from V and 2 bases from J, with 14 bases between. This CDR3 is 15 amino acids long. For the CDR3, the DNA is TGCGCCAGCAGCACCGAAAATCCCGTCACAGATACGCAGTATTTT. Translation gives CASSTENPVTDTQYF.

In its sample, this clonotype was seen a few times. The chain joins TRBV10-2 to TRBJ2-3; no clear D. Germline V gene sequence: CDR1 WSHSY, CDR2 SAAADI. V was clipped by 9 bases and J by 0 bases, with 13 bases between them. The CDR3 length is 14 residues. This CDR3 is CASTDTLSTDTQYF. The DNA of the CDR3 is TGCGCCAGTACAGACACCCTCAGCACAGATACGCAGTATTTT.

The rearrangement links TRBV7-8 to TRBJ2-2; the match to TRBD2 covers 7 bases. The CDR3 is 17 amino acids. Germline CDR1 reads SGHVS; CDR2 reads FQNEAQ. With V trimmed by 4 bases and J by 8 bases, 16 bases remained unmatched. The CDR3 spells CASSSGSTSVNGGELFF. The CDR3 DNA sequence: TGTGCCAGCAGCTCGGGTAGCACTAGCGTAAACGGTGGGGAGCTGTTTTTT.

The gene calls are TRBV5-1 and TRBJ2-7; 10 bases map to TRBD2. CDR3 length: 15 amino acids. Germline loops: CDR1 SGHRS, CDR2 YFSETQ. J gave up 1 base and V 4 bases, and 5 bases lay outside the gene matches. The CDR3 region has the DNA TGCGCCAGCAGCCCGCGAGCGGGAGGGTCCTACGAGCAGTACTTC. Amino acid sequence: CASSPRAGGSYEQYF.

This clonotype was seen a handful of times. The J gene is TRBJ2-5, the V gene TRBV2; the D is unclear. V gave up 1 base and J gave up 0 bases, with 12 bases separating them. CDR1 SNHLY and CDR2 FYNNEI come from the germline V gene. This CDR3 comprises 16 residues. CDR3 sequence (DNA): TGTGCCAGCAGTGAAGTGGCAGTCACGTACCAAGAGACCCAGTACTTC. Residues: CASSEVAVTYQETQYF.

The V gene is TRBV11-2, the J gene TRBJ2-1; D perhaps matches TRBD2 (5 bases). This CDR3 comprises 19 residues. The V end lost 4 bases, the J end lost 9 bases, and 31 bases lay between the germline ends. The germline CDR1 and CDR2 sequences are SGHAT and FQNNGV. Written as DNA, the CDR3 is TGTGCCAGCAGCTCCAAGCCTCGAGGGCCCCTCCATCATCTCGGTGAGCAGTTCTTC. Translated: CASSSKPRGPLHHLGEQFF.

This chain connects TRBV20-1 to TRBJ2-1; tentative D call: TRBD2 (6 bases). V lost 3 bases and J 5 bases, leaving 14 bases between the germline ends. The CDR3 runs to 14 residues. The germline CDR1 and CDR2 sequences are DFQATT and SNEGSKA (reference sequence). The CDR3 DNA reads as TGCAGTGCTAGGAGAGGGCCGGGGGACAATGAGCAGTTCTTC. It translates to CSARRGPGDNEQFF.

The table lists this clonotype with many counts. The CDR3 region is CASSRQGNQPQHF. The CDR3, as DNA: TGTGCCAGCAGCCGACAGGGCAATCAGCCCCAGCATTTT. This sequence joins TRBV6-1 and TRBJ1-5, with D possibly TRBD1 on 6 matching bases. CDR1 MNHNS and CDR2 SASEGT come from the germline V gene. The CDR3 contains 13 residues. The V gene lost 6 bases and the J gene lost 2 bases, with 8 bases spanning the gap.

This chain links TRBV5-1 with TRBJ2-5, with 8 nucleotides matching TRBD2. With 3 bases clipped from V and 5 bases from J, the junction kept 3 bases outside the gene matches. Germline V lookup: CDR1 SGHRS, CDR2 YFSETQ. This CDR3 region has 13 residues. The DNA of the CDR3 is TGCGCCAGCAGCTCGGGGGGGTCCGAGACCCAGTACTTC. It translates to CASSSGGSETQYF. Drawing the rest from reference TRBV5-1 and TRBJ2-5, the complete variable domain is KAGVTQTPRYLIKTRGQQVTLSCSPISGHRSVSWYQQTPGQGLQFLFEYFSETQRNKGNFPGRFSGRQFSNSRSEMNVSTLELGDSALYLCASSSGGSETQYFGPGTRLLVL.

This clonotype was detected a few times. CDR3: CASSLGQANTQYF. As DNA, the CDR3 is TGTGCCAGCAGCTTGGGACAGGCGAATACGCAGTATTTT. V and J are TRBV5-6 and TRBJ2-3; D is possibly TRBD1 (6 bases). Trimming removed 0 bases from V and 7 bases from J, with 9 bases in between. The V gene's germline CDR1 is SGHDT and CDR2 YYEEEE. This CDR3 contains 13 residues. Complete variable domain (other parts from reference TRBV5-6 and TRBJ2-3): DAGVTQSPTHLIKTRGQQVTLRCSPKSGHDTVSWYQQALGQGPQFIFQYYEEEERQRGNFPDRFSGHQFPNYSSELNVNALLLGDSALYLCASSLGQANTQYFGPGTRLTVL.

The gene calls are TRBV7-8 and TRBJ2-2, with 11 bases that match TRBD2. Trimming cost V 1 base and J 5 bases; bases outside gene matches: 9. The CDR3 consists of 18 residues. Germline V gene lookup returns CDR1 SGHVS and CDR2 FQNEAQ. The CDR3 sequence is CASSLVGLAGGGTGELFF. The DNA of the CDR3 is TGTGCCAGCAGCTTAGTCGGGCTAGCGGGAGGAGGTACCGGGGAGCTGTTTTTT. Complete variable domain (other parts from reference TRBV7-8 and TRBJ2-2): GAGVSQSPRYKVAKRGQDVALRCDPISGHVSLFWYQQALGQGPEFLTYFQNEAQLDKSGLPSDRFFAERPEGSVSTLKIQRTQQEDSAVYLCASSLVGLAGGGTGELFFGEGSRLTVL.

This clonotype was counted at least ten times. This chain connects TRBV12-3 or TRBV12-4 to TRBJ2-1, with 11 bases matching TRBD2. After removal of 7 bases from V and 4 bases from J, the junction contained 9 bases not matched to a gene. CDR3 length equals 16 residues. The CDR3 DNA follows: TGTGCCAGCATACCTGTAGGGACTAGCGGATACAATGAGCAGTTCTTC. Translating it yields CASIPVGTSGYNEQFF.

This clonotype has only a few counts. The genes are TRBV7-8 and TRBJ2-4; D possibly matches TRBD1 or TRBD2 (5 bases each). Germline CDR1 and CDR2: SGHVS and FQNEAQ. The CDR3 sequence is 16 residues long. V dropped 5 bases and J dropped 0 bases, with 14 bases sitting between them. In nucleotides, the CDR3 is TGTGCCAGCAGCGCCGGGACGGTACTAGCCAAAAACATTCAGTACTTC. As protein: CASSAGTVLAKNIQYF.

The gene calls are TRBV10-3 and TRBJ2-7; 8 positions match TRBD1. CDR3 size: 18 residues. Germline CDR1 reads ENHRY; CDR2 reads SYGVKD. The CDR3, as DNA: TGTACCTTCAGTCCAATTTACCACAGGGGGTGGGCCTCCTACGAGCAGTACTTC. Its protein is CTFSPIYHRGWASYEQYF.

The chain combines TRBV18 with TRBJ2-2; D remains unclear. There are 16 residues in the CDR3. Trimming removed 2 bases from V and 7 bases from J, with 17 bases in between. Germline CDR1 and CDR2: KGHSH and LQKENI. The CDR3, as DNA: TGTGCCAGCTCACCAAGTATGGGGTCAAACGGCGGGGAGCTGTTTTTT. Its protein product is CASSPSMGSNGGELFF.

This clonotype was observed many times. The chain recombines TRBV20-1 with TRBJ2-5; TRBD2 matches 10 bases. The V gene end was trimmed by 5 bases and the J gene end by 5 bases; junction bases not matched to a gene: 11. The CDR3 has 15 amino acids. Per germline, CDR1 DFQATT and CDR2 SNEGSKA (reference sequence). The CDR3 DNA is TGCAGTGCTGGCCCAAGGCTAGCGGGAGTTGAGACCCAGTACTTC. The encoded protein is CSAGPRLAGVETQYF.

This clonotype was picked up a small number of times. The J gene is TRBJ2-5, the V gene TRBV12-3 or TRBV12-4, with 9 bases aligning to TRBD1. The CDR3 has 13 amino acids. CDR3 amino acids: CDSPTGGQETQYF. The CDR3 DNA is TGTGATTCTCCGACAGGGGGTCAAGAGACCCAGTACTTC.

This clonotype was counted between two and nine times. V and J are TRBV29-1 and TRBJ2-7, with 10 positions matching TRBD2. CDR1 and CDR2 (germline): SQVTM, ANQGSEA. J gave up 2 bases and V 1 base, and 5 bases lay outside the gene matches. The CDR3 is 15 residues long. The CDR3 loop reads CSVEVILAGTYEQYF. Written as DNA, the CDR3 is TGCAGCGTTGAAGTGATACTAGCGGGGACCTACGAGCAGTACTTC.

In its sample, this clonotype was seen many times. The V and J genes are TRBV12-3 or TRBV12-4 and TRBJ2-7; no definite D call. The CDR3 contains 11 residues. The germline V and J ends were trimmed by 6 bases and 5 bases, with 8 bases remaining between them. CDR3 in DNA: TGTGCCAGCAGCCTTTACCACGAGCAGTACTTC. This gives the protein CASSLYHEQYF.

This clonotype was seen only a few times. This chain connects TRBV24-1 to TRBJ2-1; D is ambiguous. This CDR3 contains 16 residues. Trimming cost V 1 base and J 5 bases, with 14 bases left between them. Germline V gene lookup returns CDR1 KGHDR and CDR2 SFDVKD. The CDR3 sequence is CATSDFLGSTNNEQFF. The DNA for the CDR3 is TGTGCCACCAGTGATTTTCTTGGGTCGACGAACAATGAGCAGTTCTTC.

This clonotype came up a few times. The rearrangement links TRBV20-1 to TRBJ2-7, with 7 bases matching TRBD1. Germline loops: CDR1 DFQATT, CDR2 SNEGSKA (reference sequence). The ends lost 3 bases at V and 1 base at J; junction bases unmatched: 9. This CDR3 is built from 15 residues. CDR3 coding DNA: TGCAGTGCTAGTTTCTGGGACAGCCCTTCCTACGAGCAGTACTTC. This encodes CSASFWDSPSYEQYF.

The chain uses TRBV14 and TRBJ2-6, with a possible D match to TRBD1 (6 bases). Germline loops: CDR1 SGHDN, CDR2 FVKESK. The ends were cut back, 4 bases at V and 1 base at J, with 17 bases in the middle. The CDR3 has 18 amino acids. CDR3 protein: CASSPTTGKGSGANVLTF. Here the CDR3 DNA reads TGTGCCAGCAGCCCCACGACAGGAAAGGGGTCTGGGGCCAACGTCCTGACTTTC.

The chain uses TRBV27 and TRBJ2-1, with a tentative D call TRBD2 (6 bases). Between the trimmed V and J ends, which lost 0 bases and 6 bases, there was a span of 9 bases. This CDR3 region has 14 residues. Germline lookup yields CDR1 MNHEY and CDR2 SMNVEV (reference sequence). The CDR3 DNA sequence: TGTGCCAGCAGTTTATCTAGACTAGTCAATGAGCAGTTCTTC. Residues: CASSLSRLVNEQFF.

This chain connects TRBV6-2 or TRBV6-3 to TRBJ2-3; no clear D. V was shortened by 4 bases and J by 2 bases, with 10 bases between the two germline ends. The CDR3 is made up of 14 amino acids. Germline lookup yields CDR1 MNHEY and CDR2 SVGEGT. The CDR3 reads CASSSGRTTDTQYF. The CDR3 region has the DNA TGTGCCAGCAGTTCCGGACGGACCACAGATACGCAGTATTTT.

The chain links TRBV4-1 to TRBJ2-3; TRBD1 matches at 7 bases. With V trimmed by 7 bases and J by 11 bases, 21 bases remained unmatched. Germline V gene data show CDR1 as MGHRA and CDR2 as YSYEKL. The CDR3 covers 16 residues. The CDR3 sequence: CASTFRGPSPLTGQYF. The CDR3 DNA reads TGCGCCAGCACGTTTAGGGGGCCTAGCCCCCTGACGGGGCAGTATTTT.